The 10 T cell receptor beta chains presented below share a single source sample, sequenced in a study of lymphopenia after photon versus proton radiotherapy. Here immunoSEQ multiplex PCR was the method, and the copy in TCRdb shows in-frame clones only, minus some. The sample comprises approximately 7,200 clones, approximately 91% of which are singletons, and 3.1% rests with the top ten. The source was peripheral blood, collected from a patient treated with photon-based radiotherapy. The origin of the receptors is a woman in her sixties or seventies with pancreatic cancer.

This chain uses TRBV28 with TRBJ2-1, with 13 bases fitting TRBD2. Germline V gives CDR1 MDHEN, CDR2 SYDVKM. Trimming removed 5 bases from V and 5 bases from J; junction bases left unmatched: 9. The CDR3 contains 17 residues. CDR3 nucleotide sequence: TGTGCCAGCAGTCCGCTTCCGGGACTAGCGGGGAACAATGAGCAGTTCTTC. Translation: CASSPLPGLAGNNEQFF. Full variable domain (rest looked up from reference TRBV28 and TRBJ2-1): DVKVTQSSRYLVKRTGEKVFLECVQDMDHENMFWYRQDPGLGLRLIYFSYDVKMKEKGDIPEGYSVSREKKERFSLILESASTNQTSMYLCASSPLPGLAGNNEQFFGPGTRLTVL.

The V call is TRBV10-3, the J call TRBJ1-1; 9 bases are a match to TRBD1. There are 14 residues in the CDR3. Germline trimming cut 5 bases from V and 5 bases from J; bases unmatched to any gene: 6. CDR1 and CDR2 (germline): ENHRY, SYGVKD. For the CDR3, the DNA is TGTGCCATCAGTAGAGACAGGGGGGGGACTGAAGCTTTCTTT. It encodes CAISRDRGGTEAFF.

This chain connects TRBV12-5 to TRBJ2-7, with TRBD1 matching 9 bases. The CDR3 has 14 amino acids. V shed 5 bases, J shed 2 bases, and the junction held 4 bases outside the gene matches. The germline V gene has CDR1 LGHNT and CDR2 FRNRAP. CDR3 sequence (DNA): TGTGCTAGTGGTCAATGGACAGGGGCCTACGAGCAGTACTTC. Amino acids: CASGQWTGAYEQYF.

The genes are TRBV7-4 and TRBJ2-2; no clear D. Trimming took off 9 bases at V and 5 bases at J, with 16 bases between the two ends. The CDR3 extends over 14 amino acids. Germline V lookup: CDR1 SGHVT, CDR2 SQSDAQ. The CDR3 loop reads CASETGPVTGELFF. The CDR3 bases are TGTGCCAGTGAGACGGGTCCCGTTACCGGGGAGCTGTTTTTT.

V and J are TRBV7-3 and TRBJ2-5, with D perhaps matching TRBD1 (5 bases). Germline V CDR1 and CDR2: SGHTA, FQGTGA. The CDR3 sequence is 13 residues long. V lost 5 bases and J 5 bases, leaving 12 bases between the germline ends. The CDR3 DNA reads as TGTGCCAGCAGCCCAGGGTCTAGGGAGACCCAGTACTTC. Residues: CASSPGSRETQYF.

The sample holds a few counts of this clone. This chain uses TRBV5-8 with TRBJ2-7, with 9 bases that match TRBD2. Germline V gene lookup returns CDR1 SGHTS and CDR2 YDEGEE. The CDR3 runs 14 residues. The V segment lost 9 bases and the J segment 4 bases; nucleotides outside the gene matches: 11. This chain's CDR3 is CATRIPAGGYEQYF. The CDR3 DNA is TGTGCCACCCGGATACCTGCGGGAGGGTACGAGCAGTACTTC.

A word on this clone: The junction shows a germline mismatch at one end, possibly a read error. The chain employs TRBV2 and TRBJ1-2; 7 bases line up with TRBD1. The CDR3 sequence is 16 residues long. Germline V gene data show CDR1 as SNHLY and CDR2 as FYNNEI. The CDR3 DNA sequence: TGTGCCAGCAGTAAAGCGGTTACAGGGGAATCGTTTGGCTACACCTTC. Translated: CASSKAVTGESFGYTF. Drawing the rest from reference TRBV2 and TRBJ1-2, the complete variable domain is EPEVTQTPSHQVTQMGQEVILRCVPISNHLYFYWYRQILGQKVEFLVSFYNNEISEKSEIFDDQFSVERPDGSNFTLKIRSTKLEDSAMYFCASSKAVTGESFGYTFGSGTRLTVV.

The chain couples TRBV4-3 to TRBJ2-7; unclear D gene. The CDR3 totals 13 residues. Germline V gene data show CDR1 as LGHNA and CDR2 as YSLEER. Trimming took off 0 bases at V and 2 bases at J, with 5 bases between the two ends. CDR3 in amino acids: CASSQDLTYEQYF. In nucleotides, the CDR3 is TGCGCCAGCAGCCAAGATTTAACCTACGAGCAGTACTTC.

The J gene is TRBJ1-1, the V gene TRBV6-5; D possibly corresponds to TRBD1 (6 bases). Germline CDR1 is MNHEY and CDR2 is SVGAGI. The V and J ends lost 5 bases and 11 bases respectively, with 18 bases between them. The CDR3 has 13 residues. The CDR3 loop is CASSGGAFDRAFF. The DNA of the CDR3 is TGTGCCAGCAGTGGGGGGGCTTTTGACCGGGCTTTCTTT.

This rearrangement joins TRBV25-1 to TRBJ2-7; a possible D gene is TRBD1 (6 bases). Deletions cut 8 bases from V and 2 bases from J, with 10 bases between. The CDR3 length is 12 residues. Germline loops: CDR1 MGHDK, CDR2 SYGVNS. CDR3 in amino acids: CASAQGPYEQYF. CDR3 DNA sequence: TGTGCCAGCGCACAGGGCCCCTACGAGCAGTACTTC.